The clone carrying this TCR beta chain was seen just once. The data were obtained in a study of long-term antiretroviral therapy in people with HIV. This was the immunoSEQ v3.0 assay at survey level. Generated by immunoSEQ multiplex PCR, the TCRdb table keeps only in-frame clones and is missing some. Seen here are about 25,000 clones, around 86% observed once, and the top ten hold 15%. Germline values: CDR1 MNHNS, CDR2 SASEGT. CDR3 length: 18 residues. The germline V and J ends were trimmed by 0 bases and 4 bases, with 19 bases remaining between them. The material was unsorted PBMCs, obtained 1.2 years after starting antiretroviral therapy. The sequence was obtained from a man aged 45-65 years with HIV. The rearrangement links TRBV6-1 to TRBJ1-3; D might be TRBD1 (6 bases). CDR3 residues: CASSEALGTLVGGNTIYF. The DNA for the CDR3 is TGTGCCAGCAGTGAAGCACTCGGGACACTTGTCGGGGGAAACACCATATATTTT.